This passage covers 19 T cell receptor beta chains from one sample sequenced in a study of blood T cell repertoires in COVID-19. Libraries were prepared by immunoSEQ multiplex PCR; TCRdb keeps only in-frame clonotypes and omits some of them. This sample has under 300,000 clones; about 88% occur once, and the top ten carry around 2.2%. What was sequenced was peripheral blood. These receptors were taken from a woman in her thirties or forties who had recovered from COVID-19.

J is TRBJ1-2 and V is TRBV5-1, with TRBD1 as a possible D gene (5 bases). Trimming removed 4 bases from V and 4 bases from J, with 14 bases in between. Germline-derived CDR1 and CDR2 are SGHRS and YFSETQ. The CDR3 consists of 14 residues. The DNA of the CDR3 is TGCGCCAGCAGCGTAACGGGGGTATCCTATGGCTACACCTTC. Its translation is CASSVTGVSYGYTF.

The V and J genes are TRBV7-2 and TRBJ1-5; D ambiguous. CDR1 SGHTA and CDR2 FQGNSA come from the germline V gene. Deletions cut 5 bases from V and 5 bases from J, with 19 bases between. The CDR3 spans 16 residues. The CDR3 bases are TGTGCCAGCAGCCCGCCGGCGGCCCTCGGGGATCAGCCCCAGCATTTT. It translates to CASSPPAALGDQPQHF.

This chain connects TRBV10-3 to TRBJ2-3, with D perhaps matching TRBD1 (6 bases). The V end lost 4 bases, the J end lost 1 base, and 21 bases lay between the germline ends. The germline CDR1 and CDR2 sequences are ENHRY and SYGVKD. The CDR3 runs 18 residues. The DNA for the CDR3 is TGTGCCATCAGTGGGCCAACTTCGGGACACCCAGGCACAGATACGCAGTATTTT. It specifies CAISGPTSGHPGTDTQYF.

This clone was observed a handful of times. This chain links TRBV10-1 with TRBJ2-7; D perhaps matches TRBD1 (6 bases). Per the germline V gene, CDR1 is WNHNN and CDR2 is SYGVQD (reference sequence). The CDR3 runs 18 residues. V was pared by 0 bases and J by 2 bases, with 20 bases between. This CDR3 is CASSESPHPGTPTYEQYF. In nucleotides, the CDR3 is TGCGCCAGCAGTGAGTCTCCCCACCCCGGGACACCCACCTACGAGCAGTACTTC.

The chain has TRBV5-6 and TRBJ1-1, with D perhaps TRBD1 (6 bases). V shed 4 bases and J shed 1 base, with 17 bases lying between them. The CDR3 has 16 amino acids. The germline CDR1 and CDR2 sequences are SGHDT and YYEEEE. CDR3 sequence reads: CASSPDLGAQNTEAFF. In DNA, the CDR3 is TGTGCCAGCAGCCCCGATTTGGGGGCTCAGAACACTGAAGCTTTCTTT.

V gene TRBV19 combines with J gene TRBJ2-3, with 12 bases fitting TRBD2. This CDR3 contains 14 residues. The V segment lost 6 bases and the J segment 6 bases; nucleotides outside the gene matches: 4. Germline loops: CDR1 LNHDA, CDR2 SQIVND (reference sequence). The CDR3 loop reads CASRTSGRVDTQYF. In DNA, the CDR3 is TGTGCCAGTAGGACTAGCGGGAGAGTTGATACGCAGTATTTT.

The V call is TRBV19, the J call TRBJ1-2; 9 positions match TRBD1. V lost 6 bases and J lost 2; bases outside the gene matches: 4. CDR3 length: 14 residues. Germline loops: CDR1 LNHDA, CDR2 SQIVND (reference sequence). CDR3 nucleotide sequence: TGTGCCAGTAGCGTGGACAGGGGAAACTATGGCTACACCTTC. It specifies CASSVDRGNYGYTF.

DNA for the CDR3: TGCGCCAGCAGCCAATTTCGCGGGGTCGAGCAGTACTTC. Residues: CASSQFRGVEQYF. The rearrangement uses TRBV4-3 and TRBJ2-7, with D perhaps matching TRBD2 (6 bases). The CDR3 consists of 13 residues. Trimming cost V 2 bases and J 6 bases, with 11 bases left between them. Germline values: CDR1 LGHNA, CDR2 YSLEER.

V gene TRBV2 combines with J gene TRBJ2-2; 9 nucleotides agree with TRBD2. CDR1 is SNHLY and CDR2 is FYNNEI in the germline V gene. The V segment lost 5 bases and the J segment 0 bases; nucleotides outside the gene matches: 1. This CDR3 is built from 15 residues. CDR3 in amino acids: CASSLAGANTGELFF. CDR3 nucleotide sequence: TGTGCCAGCAGTTTAGCGGGGGCGAACACCGGGGAGCTGTTTTTT.

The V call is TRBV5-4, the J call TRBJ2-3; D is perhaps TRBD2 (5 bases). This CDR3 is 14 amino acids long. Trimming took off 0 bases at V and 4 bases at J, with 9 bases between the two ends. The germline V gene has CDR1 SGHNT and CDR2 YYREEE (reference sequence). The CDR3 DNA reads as TGTGCCAGCAGCTTGGGGGGAGAGGCAGATACGCAGTATTTT. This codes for CASSLGGEADTQYF.

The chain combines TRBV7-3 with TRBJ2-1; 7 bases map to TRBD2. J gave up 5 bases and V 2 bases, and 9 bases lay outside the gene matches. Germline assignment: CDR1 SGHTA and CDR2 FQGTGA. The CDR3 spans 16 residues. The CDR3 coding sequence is TGTGCCAGCAGCTTAGGGGGGGAGGGGCGGGACAATGAGCAGTTCTTC. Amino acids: CASSLGGEGRDNEQFF. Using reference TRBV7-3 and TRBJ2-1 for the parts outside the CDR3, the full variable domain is GAGVSQTPSNKVTEKGKYVELRCDPISGHTALYWYRQSLGQGPEFLIYFQGTGAADDSGLPNDRFFAVRPEGSVSTLKIQRTERGDSAVYLCASSLGGEGRDNEQFFGPGTRLTVL.

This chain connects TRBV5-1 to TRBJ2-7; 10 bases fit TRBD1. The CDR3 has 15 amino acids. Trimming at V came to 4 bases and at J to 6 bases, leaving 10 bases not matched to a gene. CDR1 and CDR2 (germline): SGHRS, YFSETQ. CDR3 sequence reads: CASSHIRTGGSEQYF. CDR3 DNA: TGCGCCAGCAGCCATATACGGACAGGGGGGTCCGAGCAGTACTTC.

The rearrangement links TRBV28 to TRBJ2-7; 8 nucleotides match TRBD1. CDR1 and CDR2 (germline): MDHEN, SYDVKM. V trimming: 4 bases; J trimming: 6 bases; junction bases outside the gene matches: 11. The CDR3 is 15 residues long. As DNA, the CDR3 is TGTGCCAGCAGTTCCGAACAGGGGGATGTTGGCGAGCAGTACTTC. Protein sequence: CASSSEQGDVGEQYF.

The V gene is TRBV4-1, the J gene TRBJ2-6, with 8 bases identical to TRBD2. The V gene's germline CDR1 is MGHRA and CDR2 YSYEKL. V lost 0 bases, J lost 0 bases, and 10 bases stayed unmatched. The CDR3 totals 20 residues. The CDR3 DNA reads TGCGCCAGCAGCCAAGAATGGGATAGCGGGGCCATCTCTGGGGCCAACGTCCTGACTTTC. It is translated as CASSQEWDSGAISGANVLTF.

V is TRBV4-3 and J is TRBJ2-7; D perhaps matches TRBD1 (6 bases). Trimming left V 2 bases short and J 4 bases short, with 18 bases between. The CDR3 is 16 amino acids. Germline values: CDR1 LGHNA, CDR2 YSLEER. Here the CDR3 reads CASSQYRDTPYYEQYF. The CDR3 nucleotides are TGCGCCAGCAGCCAATACCGGGACACCCCCTATTACGAGCAGTACTTC.

The CDR3 DNA reads TGCGCCAGCAGCTTGGAGGGGAAGGTCTCCTACAATGAGCAGTTCTTC. Residues: CASSLEGKVSYNEQFF. The rearrangement links TRBV5-1 to TRBJ2-1; possible D gene TRBD1, 5 bases. V was shortened by 0 bases and J by 0 bases, with 10 bases between the two germline ends. The length of the CDR3 is 16 residues. The germline gives CDR1 SGHRS, CDR2 YFSETQ. The variable domain in full, with the rest retrieved from reference TRBV5-1 and TRBJ2-1, is KAGVTQTPRYLIKTRGQQVTLSCSPISGHRSVSWYQQTPGQGLQFLFEYFSETQRNKGNFPGRFSGRQFSNSRSEMNVSTLELGDSALYLCASSLEGKVSYNEQFFGPGTRLTVL.

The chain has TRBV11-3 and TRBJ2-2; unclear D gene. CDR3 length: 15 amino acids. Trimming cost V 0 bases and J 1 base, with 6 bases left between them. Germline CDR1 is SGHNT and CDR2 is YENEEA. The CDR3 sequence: CASSLDSLNTGELFF. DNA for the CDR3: TGTGCCAGCAGCTTAGACAGTTTGAACACCGGGGAGCTGTTTTTT. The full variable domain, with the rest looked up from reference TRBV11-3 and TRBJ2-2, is EAGVVQSPRYKIIEKKQPVAFWCNPISGHNTLYWYLQNLGQGPELLIRYENEEAVDDSQLPKDRFSAERLKGVDSTLKIQPAELGDSAVYLCASSLDSLNTGELFFGEGSRLTVL.

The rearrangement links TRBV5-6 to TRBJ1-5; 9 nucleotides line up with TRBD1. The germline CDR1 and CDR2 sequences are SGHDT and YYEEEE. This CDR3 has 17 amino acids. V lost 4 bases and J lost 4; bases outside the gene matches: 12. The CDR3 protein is CASSRWGWGTGNQPQHF. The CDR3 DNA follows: TGTGCCAGCAGCCGGTGGGGTTGGGGGACAGGGAATCAGCCCCAGCATTTT.

The CDR3 sequence is CASSSRGMNTEAFF. The CDR3 DNA sequence: TGTGCCAGCAGTTCCCGGGGGATGAACACTGAAGCTTTCTTT. The chain is built from TRBV6-2 or TRBV6-3 and TRBJ1-1; perhaps TRBD1 as D (5 bases). V was cut by 4 bases and J by 0 bases, with 9 bases left in between. The CDR3 contains 14 residues. CDR1 and CDR2 (germline): MNHEY, SVGEGT.